Sequencing of this TCR beta chain was carried out in a study of shared clonotypes between healthy human individuals. Study-level points and caveats: What naive subsets generally showed was a larger estimated richness than memory subsets showed.

Repertoires were generated with immunoSEQ multiplex PCR, while TCRdb's copy carries only in-frame clones and drops some. Of under 2,000,000 clones listed, about 95% are singletons. After removal of 3 bases from V and 7 bases from J, the junction contained 10 bases not matched to a gene. Germline CDR1 reads MNHEY; CDR2 reads SMNVEV (reference sequence). This CDR3 has 15 amino acids. In the naive CD8 group, cells lacked CD45RO and were positively selected for CCR7, so terminally differentiated effector memory CD45RA+ cells were left out. Details on this clone: No antigen is known for it.

The chain combines TRBV27 with TRBJ2-7; 9 bases map to TRBD2. This receptor was identified in a young man in good health. Source material: naive CD8+ T cells sorted from blood. In DNA, the CDR3 is TGTGCCAGCAGTTTGATTCTAGCGGGAATGGGGGAGCAGTACTTC. It is translated as CASSLILAGMGEQYF.